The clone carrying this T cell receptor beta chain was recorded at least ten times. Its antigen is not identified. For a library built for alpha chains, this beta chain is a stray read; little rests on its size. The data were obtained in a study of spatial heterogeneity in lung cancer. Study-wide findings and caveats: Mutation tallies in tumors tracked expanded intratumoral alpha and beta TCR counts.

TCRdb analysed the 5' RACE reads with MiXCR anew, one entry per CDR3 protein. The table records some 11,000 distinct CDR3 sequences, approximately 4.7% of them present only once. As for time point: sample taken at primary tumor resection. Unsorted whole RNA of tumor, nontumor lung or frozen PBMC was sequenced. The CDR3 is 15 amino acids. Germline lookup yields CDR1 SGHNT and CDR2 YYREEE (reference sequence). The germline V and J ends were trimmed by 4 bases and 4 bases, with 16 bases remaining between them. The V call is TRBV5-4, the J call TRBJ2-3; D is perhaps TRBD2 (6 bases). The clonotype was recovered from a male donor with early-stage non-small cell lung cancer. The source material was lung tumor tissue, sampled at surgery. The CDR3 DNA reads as TGTGCCAGCAGCCCAAAACGACTAGTACCAGATACGCAGTATTTT. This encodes CASSPKRLVPDTQYF.